The source of this T cell receptor (beta chain) is a study of T-cell reconstitution after alpha-beta-depleted transplantation in children. In regard to this clonotype: Its antigen is as yet unknown.

A library of TCRbeta sequences, prepared with unique molecular identifiers, was generated. TCRdb reanalysed the PCR reads using MiXCR and keeps one entry per CDR3 protein. The sample has about 980,000 distinct CDR3 sequences, roughly 29% seen once. V lost 3 bases to trimming and J lost 13 bases, with 13 bases between them. The CDR3 spans 13 residues. CDR1 is MDHEN and CDR2 is SYDVKM in the germline V gene. Study-level points and caveats: Several patients had high TCRbeta diversity at day 60; it came from surviving recipient T cells and thymic progenitors. Among T cells one year after transplant, newly produced cells accounted for most counts and diversity. At around two months after transplant, the alpha-beta T cells were reportedly derived from several hundred expanded clones that came from non-depleted graft cells.

The input for sequencing was PBMCs, mostly from graft donor cells, taken 360 days after TCRalphabeta/CD19-depleted stem cell transplant. J is TRBJ1-6 and V is TRBV28; tentative D call: TRBD1 (6 bases). The TCR originated in a boy younger than two who had a stem cell transplant for SCID, so the T cells may come from the graft donor. CDR3: CASSFPGGSPLHF. In nucleotides, the CDR3 is TGTGCCAGCAGTTTCCCGGGGGGCTCTCCCCTCCACTTT.